The 20 T cell receptor beta chains below come from one sample, sequenced in a study of T-cell memory formation after mild COVID-19. TCRdb re-analysed the 5' RACE reads in MiXCR, keeping a single row per CDR3 protein. Of approximately 290,000 distinct CDR3 sequences in the sample, roughly 19% were seen once. Source material: PBMCs or a T cell subset sorted from them (not recorded which). The origin of the receptors is a man younger than 35 who had mild COVID-19 (a few samples of this study predate the infection). Cell type and time point are not known.

V is TRBV7-9 and J is TRBJ1-2; possibly TRBD1 for D (5 bases). Germline-derived CDR1 and CDR2 are SEHNR and FQNEAQ (reference sequence). The ends were cut back, 5 bases at V and 0 bases at J, with 13 bases in the middle. This CDR3 region has 15 residues. This CDR3 is CASSLGGTTNYGYTF. The CDR3 region has the DNA TGTGCCAGCAGCCTGGGGGGAACTACTAACTATGGCTACACCTTC.

The sample holds a few counts of this clonotype. The genes are TRBV29-1 and TRBJ2-7; D tentatively fits TRBD1 or TRBD2 (5 bases each). The CDR3 contains 15 residues. CDR1 is SQVTM and CDR2 is ANQGSEA in the germline V gene. Trimming took 0 bases from V and 0 from J, leaving 12 bases between them. This chain's CDR3 is CSVEETGADSYEQYF. Written as DNA, the CDR3 is TGCAGCGTTGAAGAGACCGGGGCGGACTCCTACGAGCAGTACTTC.

The J gene is TRBJ2-5, the V gene TRBV6-5; 7 positions agree with TRBD1. CDR1 and CDR2 (germline): MNHEY, SVGAGI. V lost 0 bases to trimming and J lost 7 bases; unmatched junction nucleotides: 8. CDR3 length: 15 residues. The CDR3 DNA sequence: TGTGCCAGCAGTTACTCGCGACAGGGCGTTGGGACCCAGTACTTC. Translation gives CASSYSRQGVGTQYF.

The genes are TRBV5-5 and TRBJ2-7; the match to TRBD1 covers 12 bases. The V gene's germline CDR1 is SGHKS and CDR2 YYEKEE (reference sequence). V was clipped by 8 bases and J by 4 bases; unmatched bases: 4. The CDR3 is made up of 13 amino acids. In DNA, the CDR3 is TGTGCCAGTAAGGGACAGGGGGCGTACGAGCAGTACTTC. Encoded protein: CASKGQGAYEQYF. The full variable domain, in which reference TRBV5-5 and TRBJ2-7 provide the parts outside the CDR3, is DAGVTQSPTHLIKTRGQQVTLRCSPISGHKSVSWYQQVLGQGPQFIFQYYEKEERGRGNFPDRFSARQFPNYSSELNVNALLLGDSALYLCASKGQGAYEQYFGPGTRLTVT.

This clonotype was counted between two and nine times. With a much larger clone just one base away, this may be a read error. The rearrangement uses TRBV5-1 and TRBJ2-7; D is undetermined. There are 13 residues in the CDR3. Deletions cut 0 bases from V and 0 bases from J, with 4 bases between. Germline V gives CDR1 SGHRS, CDR2 YFSETQ. CDR3 bases: TGCGCCAGCAGCTTGGACACCTCCTACGAGCAGTACTTC. Protein: CASSLDTSYEQYF.

The V gene is TRBV4-3, the J gene TRBJ2-6; TRBD1 aligns across 9 bases. The CDR3 spans 17 residues. In germline, CDR1 is LGHNA, CDR2 YSLEER. The J segment lost 0 bases and the V segment lost 6 bases, leaving 6 bases of the junction unmatched. CDR3 residues: CASRGDRATSGANVLTF. The CDR3 DNA reads as TGCGCCAGCAGAGGGGACAGGGCCACCTCTGGGGCCAACGTCCTGACTTTC.

This chain links TRBV3-1 with TRBJ2-1, with D possibly being TRBD2 (5 bases). The CDR3 covers 15 residues. V was trimmed by 0 bases and J by 4 bases, leaving 10 bases between them. CDR1 LGHDT and CDR2 YNNKEL come from the germline V gene (reference sequence). The CDR3 DNA sequence: TGTGCCAGCAGCCAAGATTTCGGGGTGTACAATGAGCAGTTCTTC. It specifies CASSQDFGVYNEQFF.

The chain links TRBV7-9 to TRBJ2-7; the D gene could be TRBD1 or TRBD2 (5 bases each). This CDR3 contains 16 residues. Trimming cost V 5 bases and J 2 bases, with 19 bases left between them. Per germline, CDR1 SEHNR and CDR2 FQNEAQ (reference sequence). CDR3 nucleotide sequence: TGTGCCAGCAGCCTCCTAGCAGGGCCCACGCCCTACGAGCAGTACTTC. Its protein product is CASSLLAGPTPYEQYF.

This clonotype was seen a handful of times. The chain employs TRBV6-5 and TRBJ1-6; D might be TRBD1 (5 bases). Trimming cost V 0 bases and J 10 bases, with 13 bases left between them. Germline V gene sequence: CDR1 MNHEY, CDR2 SVGAGI. This CDR3 has 15 residues. DNA of the CDR3: TGTGCCAGCAGTTACTCGATAGGGGTGAGATCACCCCTCCACTTT. Amino acids: CASSYSIGVRSPLHF.

This chain joins TRBV12-3 or TRBV12-4 and TRBJ2-7, with D perhaps matching TRBD2 (5 bases). Trimming took 3 bases from V and 7 from J, leaving 16 bases between them. The CDR3 extends over 14 amino acids. In DNA, the CDR3 is TGTGCCAGCAGTTTTGACGGACTCTCGGGAGAGCAGTACGTC. This gives the protein CASSFDGLSGEQYV.

The chain joins TRBV7-2 to TRBJ2-3; 9 nucleotides align to TRBD2. Germline lookup yields CDR1 SGHTA and CDR2 FQGNSA. The CDR3 runs to 13 residues. J gave up 6 bases and V 5 bases, and 3 bases lay outside the gene matches. The CDR3 protein is CASSKGLADTQYF. The CDR3 DNA is TGTGCCAGCAGCAAGGGACTAGCCGATACGCAGTATTTT.

This chain connects TRBV2 to TRBJ1-1; perhaps TRBD1 as D (6 bases). The germline CDR1 and CDR2 sequences are SNHLY and FYNNEI. The CDR3 totals 12 residues. The V and J ends lost 6 bases and 8 bases respectively, with 13 bases between them. In nucleotides, the CDR3 is TGTGCCAGCAGCGGCGGACAGATCGAAGCTTTCTTT. Its protein product is CASSGGQIEAFF.

The chain couples TRBV29-1 to TRBJ2-5; D could derive from TRBD1 or TRBD2 (5 bases each). Looked up from germline, CDR1 is SQVTM and CDR2 is ANQGSEA. V was trimmed by 3 bases and J by 5 bases, leaving 10 bases between them. This CDR3 is 12 amino acids long. In DNA, the CDR3 is TGCAGCGTTGAGAGGGGCGGTGAGACCCAGTACTTC. Amino acid sequence: CSVERGGETQYF.

Many counts were recorded for this clonotype. V is TRBV29-1 and J is TRBJ2-5; tentative D call: TRBD1 (5 bases). This CDR3 spans 13 amino acids. Trimming shortened V by 1 base and J by 5 bases, and 11 bases separated the two germline ends. Germline assignment: CDR1 SQVTM and CDR2 ANQGSEA. The CDR3 DNA sequence: TGCAGCGTTGAAGGACAGCCTTGGGAGACCCAGTACTTC. Encoded protein: CSVEGQPWETQYF. The variable domain in full, with the rest retrieved from reference TRBV29-1 and TRBJ2-5, is SAVISQKPSRDICQRGTSLTIQCQVDSQVTMMFWYRQQPGQSLTLIATANQGSEATYESGFVIDKFPISRPNLTFSTLTVSNMSPEDSSIYLCSVEGQPWETQYFGPGTRLLVL.

The CDR3 loop reads CASSGTSGGAYEQYF. In DNA form, the CDR3 reads TGTGCCAGCAGCGGTACTAGCGGGGGAGCCTACGAGCAGTACTTC. This chain uses TRBV9 with TRBJ2-7; 11 bases fit TRBD2. V gave up 3 bases and J gave up 2 bases; unmatched junction bases: 4. CDR1 SGDLS and CDR2 YYNGEE come from the germline V gene. The length of the CDR3 is 15 residues.

This clonotype appeared a few times. J is TRBJ1-4 and V is TRBV4-3; weak D call: TRBD1 (6 bases). The germline V gene has CDR1 LGHNA and CDR2 YSLEER. The CDR3 runs 14 residues. Between the trimmed V and J ends, which lost 7 bases and 8 bases, there was a span of 17 bases. CDR3: CASTGSQGREKLFF. In DNA, the CDR3 is TGCGCCAGCACCGGGAGCCAGGGGAGGGAAAAACTGTTTTTT.

This clonotype came up a few times. The chain carries TRBV5-1 and TRBJ2-7; TRBD2 might be the D (6 bases). The CDR3 extends over 14 amino acids. Germline V gene data show CDR1 as SGHRS and CDR2 as YFSETQ. Trimming removed 1 base from V and 6 bases from J, with 14 bases in between. The chain's CDR3 is CASSLPETAGEQYF. CDR3 DNA sequence: TGCGCCAGCAGCTTGCCAGAGACAGCGGGCGAGCAGTACTTC.

V usage is TRBV27 and J usage is TRBJ2-7, with D hard to call. Trimming stripped 5 bases from V and 3 bases from J, with 14 bases between. This CDR3 has 14 amino acids. The germline V gene has CDR1 MNHEY and CDR2 SMNVEV (reference sequence). DNA for the CDR3: TGTGCCAGCAGTCCCCGGGCCTGGGACTACGAGCAGTACGTC. Encoded protein: CASSPRAWDYEQYV.

The J gene is TRBJ2-4, the V gene TRBV4-2; TRBD1 might be the D (5 bases). The CDR3 length is 17 residues. Germline V gene sequence: CDR1 LGHNA, CDR2 YNFKEQ. V gave up 2 bases and J gave up 0 bases, with 14 bases separating them. CDR3 protein: CASSQLGEGLAKNIQYF. The CDR3 coding sequence is TGTGCCAGCAGCCAACTAGGGGAAGGGCTAGCCAAAAACATTCAGTACTTC.

This rearrangement joins TRBV4-1 to TRBJ2-1; no clear D. CDR3 size: 16 residues. CDR1 is MGHRA and CDR2 is YSYEKL in the germline V gene. The V end lost 3 bases, the J end lost 5 bases, and 17 bases lay between the germline ends. In DNA, the CDR3 is TGCGCCAGCAGCCATTCTCCTAGGGCCCTGGACAATGAGCAGTTCTTC. This encodes CASSHSPRALDNEQFF.